Listed below are T cell receptor beta chains from one sample, sequenced in a study of T cell responses to AZD1222 COVID-19 vaccine. The method was immunoSEQ multiplex PCR; TCRdb's version includes in-frame clones alone and lacks a portion of them. The repertoire includes 95,000 to 150,000 clones, roughly 90% of them detected once, and 3.5% to 5% sits in the top ten. Material: peripheral blood, obtained on day 0 of AZD1222 vaccination. The receptors were gathered from an adult in good health. Each CDR3 is given with its conserved first and last residue. Fields, in order: CDR3 DNA, CDR3 protein, J gene, D gene, clone size, CDR3 length, V gene. D genes are given only for firm matches. Only some rows state a clone size, as once, few, many or a class for expanded clones.

cdr3_nt: TGTGCCAGCAGCGGAGGCCTTAGCAATCAGCCCCAGCATTTT
cdr3_aa: CASSGGLSNQPQHF
j_call: TRBJ1-5
d_call: NA
clone_size: NA
cdr3_length: 14
v_call: TRBV7-2

cdr3_nt: TGTGCCAGCAGGGGAAGGGACAATGAAAAACTGTTTTTT
cdr3_aa: CASRGRDNEKLFF
j_call: TRBJ1-4
d_call: NA
clone_size: NA
cdr3_length: 13
v_call: TRBV5-4

cdr3_nt: TGTGCCAGTAGGGACCAGGGTCCGAGCAATCAGCCCCAGCATTTT
cdr3_aa: CASRDQGPSNQPQHF
j_call: TRBJ1-5
d_call: NA
clone_size: NA
cdr3_length: 15
v_call: TRBV19

cdr3_nt: TGTGCCAGCTCACCCTCAACAGGGGGCGATCATGAAGCTTTCTTT
cdr3_aa: CASSPSTGGDHEAFF
j_call: TRBJ1-1
d_call: TRBD1
clone_size: NA
cdr3_length: 15
v_call: TRBV18

cdr3_nt: TGTGCCAGCAGACGGCTCTACAATGAGCAGTTCTTC
cdr3_aa: CASRRLYNEQFF
j_call: TRBJ2-1
d_call: NA
clone_size: once
cdr3_length: 12
v_call: TRBV25-1

cdr3_nt: TGTGCCAGCAGCCAAGCGTGGACCAATGAAAAACTGTTTTTT
cdr3_aa: CASSQAWTNEKLFF
j_call: TRBJ1-4
d_call: NA
clone_size: NA
cdr3_length: 14
v_call: TRBV3-1/TRBV3-2

cdr3_nt: TGTGCCACCAGTGGGACAGGGAGTTGGGATTCACCCCTCCACTTT
cdr3_aa: CATSGTGSWDSPLHF
j_call: TRBJ1-6
d_call: TRBD1
clone_size: NA
cdr3_length: 15
v_call: TRBV6-2/TRBV6-3

cdr3_nt: TGTGCCAGCAGGGCCGACAGGCCAGGCTACACCTTC
cdr3_aa: CASRADRPGYTF
j_call: TRBJ1-2
d_call: NA
clone_size: NA
cdr3_length: 12
v_call: TRBV2

cdr3_nt: TGTGCCAGCAGTACCCCCCAGACAGCCGGGTCTGAAGCTTTCTTT
cdr3_aa: CASSTPQTAGSEAFF
j_call: TRBJ1-1
d_call: NA
clone_size: NA
cdr3_length: 15
v_call: TRBV28

cdr3_nt: TGTGCCAGCAGTCGCCCGAGTGTATACATTCAGTACTTC
cdr3_aa: CASSRPSVYIQYF
j_call: TRBJ2-4
d_call: NA
clone_size: NA
cdr3_length: 13
v_call: TRBV12-3/TRBV12-4

cdr3_nt: TGCGCCAGCAGCTTGGGAGGGGGCACAACTGAAGCTTTCTTT
cdr3_aa: CASSLGGGTTEAFF
j_call: TRBJ1-1
d_call: TRBD1
clone_size: NA
cdr3_length: 14
v_call: TRBV5-1

cdr3_nt: TGTGCCAGCAGTTACTCTAGTGGGGGCGACAATGAGCAGTTCTTC
cdr3_aa: CASSYSSGGDNEQFF
j_call: TRBJ2-1
d_call: NA
clone_size: NA
cdr3_length: 15
v_call: TRBV6-7

cdr3_nt: TGTGCCAGGGGGGACGGTGGGGAGACCCAGTACTTC
cdr3_aa: CARGDGGETQYF
j_call: TRBJ2-5
d_call: NA
clone_size: once
cdr3_length: 12
v_call: TRBV2

cdr3_nt: TGTGCCTGGAACCGGGACTCTGGAAACACCATATATTTT
cdr3_aa: CAWNRDSGNTIYF
j_call: TRBJ1-3
d_call: NA
clone_size: NA
cdr3_length: 13
v_call: TRBV30

cdr3_nt: TGTGCCAGCGGCACAGGGGGGACTGAAGCTTTCTTT
cdr3_aa: CASGTGGTEAFF
j_call: TRBJ1-1
d_call: TRBD1
clone_size: NA
cdr3_length: 12
v_call: TRBV6-5